These 30 T cell receptor beta chains originate from one sample sequenced in a study of T cells expressing NK-cell markers. TCRdb re-called the 5' RACE reads and gives one entry per CDR3 protein, without DNA. The sample has roughly 380,000 distinct CDR3 sequences. Input material: blood T cells: a sorted CD56 or NKG2C T cell subset, CD4+ or CD8+ T cells, or bulk PBMC T cells (not recorded which). The receptors were gathered from a man between 18 and 69 years old in good health.

The chain is built from TRBV12-3 or TRBV12-4 and TRBJ2-7; TCRdb picks TRBD2, but there is no DNA to check that call. The CDR3 is made up of 16 amino acids. The CDR3 loop is CASSFGLAGGLYEQYF.

V gene TRBV18 combines with J gene TRBJ1-2; the D gene TCRdb calls, TRBD1, cannot be checked with no DNA. Germline V gene data show CDR1 as KGHSH and CDR2 as LQKENI. The CDR3 loop spans 15 amino acids. CDR3 amino acids: CASSPVPEINYGYTF.

V is TRBV9 and J is TRBJ1-6; TCRdb gives TRBD1 as the D gene, but with no DNA this cannot be confirmed. CDR3 length: 14 residues. Germline assignment: CDR1 SGDLS and CDR2 YYNGEE. Here the CDR3 reads CASSQGQGFSPLHF. Filled out from reference TRBV9 and TRBJ1-6, the complete variable domain reads DSGVTQTPKHLITATGQRVTLRCSPRSGDLSVYWYQQSLDQGLQFLIQYYNGEERAKGNILERFSAQQFPDLHSELNLSSLELGDSALYFCASSQGQGFSPLHFGNGTRLTVT.

This chain uses TRBV24-1 with TRBJ2-3; the TRBD1 assignment by TCRdb is unverifiable without DNA. The CDR3 spans 17 residues. The germline gives CDR1 KGHDR, CDR2 SFDVKD. This CDR3 is CATSDLTGEHSTDTQYF.

The chain employs TRBV20-1 and TRBJ2-5; TCRdb returns TRBD1, unconfirmable since there is no DNA. The CDR3 is 14 residues long. CDR1 is DFQATT and CDR2 is SNEGSKA in the germline V gene (reference sequence). CDR3 sequence: CSANNRGMLLAQYF.

This sequence joins TRBV11-1 and TRBJ1-4. The CDR3 runs 15 residues. CDR1 and CDR2 (germline): SGHAT, FQDESV (reference sequence). The CDR3 reads CASSLGQPTNEKLFF.

This chain links TRBV18 with TRBJ1-3; TCRdb gives TRBD1 as the D gene, but with no DNA this cannot be confirmed. Germline lookup yields CDR1 KGHSH and CDR2 LQKENI. The CDR3 covers 15 residues. The CDR3 here is CASSTGQNSGNTIYF.

J is TRBJ2-2 and V is TRBV5-1. The CDR3 runs to 16 residues. Germline V gene lookup returns CDR1 SGHRS and CDR2 YFSETQ. The chain's CDR3 is CASSLRTNELAGELFF. The full variable domain, in which reference TRBV5-1 and TRBJ2-2 provide the parts outside the CDR3, is KAGVTQTPRYLIKTRGQQVTLSCSPISGHRSVSWYQQTPGQGLQFLFEYFSETQRNKGNFPGRFSGRQFSNSRSEMNVSTLELGDSALYLCASSLRTNELAGELFFGEGSRLTVL.

The gene calls are TRBV3-1 and TRBJ2-7; TCRdb calls TRBD2, which cannot be checked without DNA. Germline V gene sequence: CDR1 LGHDT, CDR2 YNNKEL (reference sequence). The CDR3 is 16 amino acids. CDR3 amino acids: CASSQGPGTRDWEQYF.

The chain couples TRBV5-1 to TRBJ1-6; the TRBD1 assignment by TCRdb is unverifiable without DNA. The germline gives CDR1 SGHRS, CDR2 YFSETQ. The CDR3 has 16 residues. The CDR3 loop reads CASSFQAAQGNSPLHF.

This chain connects TRBV27 to TRBJ2-4; as DNA is missing, the TRBD1 call by TCRdb cannot be tested. The length of the CDR3 is 17 residues. Germline V gene data show CDR1 as MNHEY and CDR2 as SMNVEV (reference sequence). CDR3: CAGFYGQGAQPKNIQYF.

This chain joins TRBV5-6 and TRBJ1-6; the D gene TCRdb calls, TRBD1, cannot be checked with no DNA. Germline V lookup: CDR1 SGHDT, CDR2 YYEEEE. The CDR3 runs 16 residues. CDR3 in amino acids: CASSLVRGTVSSPLHF.

The genes are TRBV25-1 and TRBJ2-1; TCRdb calls TRBD1, which cannot be checked without DNA. Germline V gene data show CDR1 as MGHDK and CDR2 as SYGVNS. CDR3 length: 14 amino acids. The CDR3 region is CASSVGGSYNEQFF.

The chain joins TRBV7-9 to TRBJ1-1. CDR1 and CDR2 (germline): SEHNR, FQNEAQ (reference sequence). CDR3 size: 14 residues. The chain's CDR3 is CASSLAGWNTEAFF.

This chain joins TRBV9 and TRBJ1-1; TCRdb gives TRBD1 as the D gene, but with no DNA this cannot be confirmed. Germline values: CDR1 SGDLS, CDR2 YYNGEE. This CDR3 region has 15 residues. CDR3 region: CASSRSTGGDTEAFF.

This rearrangement joins TRBV5-4 to TRBJ2-2; absent DNA, TCRdb's TRBD1 call cannot be checked. This CDR3 has 16 amino acids. The germline V gene has CDR1 SGHNT and CDR2 YYREEE (reference sequence). The CDR3 loop reads CASSLDRGQNTGELFF.

This chain joins TRBV5-6 and TRBJ2-5. Germline CDR1 SGHDT, CDR2 YYEEEE. The CDR3 is 14 amino acids. CDR3 sequence reads: CASSFFGVQETQYF.

The chain has TRBV11-1 and TRBJ1-6; the D gene TCRdb calls, TRBD1, cannot be checked with no DNA. The CDR3 extends over 15 amino acids. Germline V gene data show CDR1 as SGHAT and CDR2 as FQDESV (reference sequence). This chain's CDR3 is CASSRGGPSNSPLHF.

The V and J genes are TRBV3-1 and TRBJ2-2; TCRdb proposes TRBD1, but this gene call is untestable without DNA. The CDR3 has 15 residues. In germline, CDR1 is LGHDT, CDR2 YNNKEL (reference sequence). The CDR3 is CASSRPGGYTGELFF.

The chain is built from TRBV7-3 and TRBJ2-1; the TRBD2 assignment by TCRdb is unverifiable without DNA. CDR1 SGHTA and CDR2 FQGTGA come from the germline V gene. This CDR3 spans 13 amino acids. This chain's CDR3 is CASSLGGGQGQFF.

V is TRBV12-3 or TRBV12-4 and J is TRBJ2-1. The CDR3 is made up of 15 amino acids. CDR3 sequence: CASSLGAGVRTEQFF.

The V gene is TRBV5-1, the J gene TRBJ1-1. The CDR3 loop spans 18 amino acids. The germline V gene encodes CDR1 SGHRS and CDR2 YFSETQ. This chain's CDR3 is CASSLAQSYSRMNTEAFF.

The rearrangement uses TRBV11-3 and TRBJ1-5; TCRdb's D gene call, TRBD1, goes unchecked for lack of DNA. The germline V gene encodes CDR1 SGHNT and CDR2 YENEEA. This CDR3 region has 17 residues. CDR3 sequence: CASSLDGRGSRIQPQHF.

The chain joins TRBV12-3 or TRBV12-4 to TRBJ2-7. The CDR3 spans 13 residues. The CDR3 reads CASSFTNTYEQYF.

The chain joins TRBV6-1 to TRBJ2-7; as DNA is missing, the TRBD1 call by TCRdb cannot be tested. The CDR3 is 12 amino acids. The V gene's germline CDR1 is MNHNS and CDR2 SASEGT. CDR3 sequence reads: CASTGRGYEQYF.

The CDR3 protein is CASRSGAEIYGYTF. The V call is TRBV19, the J call TRBJ1-2. CDR3 size: 14 residues. CDR1 and CDR2 (germline): LNHDA, SQIVND (reference sequence).

The chain is built from TRBV18 and TRBJ2-2. Germline V gene lookup returns CDR1 KGHSH and CDR2 LQKENI. The CDR3 spans 15 residues. The CDR3 protein is CASSPAAMVTGELFF.

The rearrangement uses TRBV12-5 and TRBJ1-1; the D gene TCRdb calls, TRBD1, cannot be checked with no DNA. CDR3 length: 16 amino acids. Per germline, CDR1 LGHNT and CDR2 FRNRAP. The CDR3 protein is CASGLRQVSMNTEAFF.

The chain uses TRBV20-1 and TRBJ1-5; TCRdb designates TRBD1, a call that cannot be tested without DNA. The CDR3 has 15 residues. The germline V gene has CDR1 DFQATT and CDR2 SNEGSKA (reference sequence). The CDR3 protein is CSAQARRGGNQPQHF.

V gene TRBV27 combines with J gene TRBJ1-1; TCRdb's D call of TRBD1 is untestable without DNA. Germline CDR1 MNHEY, CDR2 SMNVEV (reference sequence). CDR3 size: 17 residues. CDR3 sequence reads: CASSFSRRGGFSTEAFF.